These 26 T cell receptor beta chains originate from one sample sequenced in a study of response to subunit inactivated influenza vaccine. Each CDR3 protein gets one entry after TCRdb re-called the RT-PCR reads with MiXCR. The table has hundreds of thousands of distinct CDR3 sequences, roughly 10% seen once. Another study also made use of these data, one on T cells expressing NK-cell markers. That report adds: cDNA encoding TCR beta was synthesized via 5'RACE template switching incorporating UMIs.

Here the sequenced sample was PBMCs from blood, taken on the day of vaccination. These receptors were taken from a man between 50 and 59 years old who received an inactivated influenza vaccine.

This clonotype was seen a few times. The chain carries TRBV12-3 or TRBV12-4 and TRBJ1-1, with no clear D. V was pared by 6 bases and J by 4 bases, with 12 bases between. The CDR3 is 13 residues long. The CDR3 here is CASRQGSFTEAFF. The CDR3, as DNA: TGTGCCAGCAGACAAGGGAGTTTCACTGAAGCTTTCTTT.

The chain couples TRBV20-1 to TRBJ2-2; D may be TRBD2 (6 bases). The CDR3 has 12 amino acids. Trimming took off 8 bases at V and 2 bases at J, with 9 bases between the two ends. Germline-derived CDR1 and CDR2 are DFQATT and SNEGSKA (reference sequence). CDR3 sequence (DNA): TGCAGTTCGGGGACTAACACCGGGGAGCTGTTTTTT. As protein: CSSGTNTGELFF.

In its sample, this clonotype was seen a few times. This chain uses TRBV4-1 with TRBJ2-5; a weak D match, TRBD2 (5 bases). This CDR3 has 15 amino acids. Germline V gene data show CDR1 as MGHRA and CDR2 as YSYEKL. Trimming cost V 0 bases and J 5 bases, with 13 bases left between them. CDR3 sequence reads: CASSQEGLLLETQYF. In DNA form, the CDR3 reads TGCGCCAGCAGCCAAGAAGGACTGCTGTTGGAGACCCAGTACTTC.

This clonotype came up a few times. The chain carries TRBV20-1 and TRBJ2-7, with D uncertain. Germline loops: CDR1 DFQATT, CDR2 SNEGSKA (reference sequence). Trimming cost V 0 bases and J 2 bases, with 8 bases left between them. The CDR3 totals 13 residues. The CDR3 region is CSARDNRPYEQYF. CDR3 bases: TGCAGTGCTAGAGATAACAGACCCTACGAGCAGTACTTC.

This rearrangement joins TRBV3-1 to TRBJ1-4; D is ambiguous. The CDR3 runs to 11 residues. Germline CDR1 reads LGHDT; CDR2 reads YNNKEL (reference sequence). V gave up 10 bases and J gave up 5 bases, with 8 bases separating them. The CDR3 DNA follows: TGTGCCACGGGGTGGAATGAAAAACTGTTTTTT. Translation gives CATGWNEKLFF.

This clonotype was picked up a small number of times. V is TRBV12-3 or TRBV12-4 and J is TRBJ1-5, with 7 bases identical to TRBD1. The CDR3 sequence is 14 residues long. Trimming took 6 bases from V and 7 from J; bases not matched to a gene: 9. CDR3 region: CASSRQGLGQPQHF. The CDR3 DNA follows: TGTGCCAGCAGCCGACAGGGTTTGGGGCAGCCCCAGCATTTT.

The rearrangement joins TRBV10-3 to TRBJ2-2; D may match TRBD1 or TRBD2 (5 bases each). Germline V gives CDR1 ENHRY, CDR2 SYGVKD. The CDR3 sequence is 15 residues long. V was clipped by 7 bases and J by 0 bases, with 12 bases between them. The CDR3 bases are TGTGCCATCACCCAGGGACCCGCGAACACCGGGGAGCTGTTTTTT. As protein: CAITQGPANTGELFF.

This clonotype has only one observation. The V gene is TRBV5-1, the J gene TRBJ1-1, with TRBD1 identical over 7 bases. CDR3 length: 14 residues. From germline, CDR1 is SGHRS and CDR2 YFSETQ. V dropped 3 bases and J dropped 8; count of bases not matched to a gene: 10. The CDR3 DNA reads TGCGCCAGCAGCTCGCTGGACAGGAGGTCAGAAGCTTTCTTT. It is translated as CASSSLDRRSEAFF.

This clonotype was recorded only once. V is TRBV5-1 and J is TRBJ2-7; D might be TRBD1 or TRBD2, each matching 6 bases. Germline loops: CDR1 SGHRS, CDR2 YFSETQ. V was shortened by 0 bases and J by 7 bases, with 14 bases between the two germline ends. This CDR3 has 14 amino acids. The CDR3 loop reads CASSLAGAPGEQYF. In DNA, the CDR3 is TGCGCCAGCAGCTTGGCGGGGGCCCCTGGGGAGCAGTACTTC.

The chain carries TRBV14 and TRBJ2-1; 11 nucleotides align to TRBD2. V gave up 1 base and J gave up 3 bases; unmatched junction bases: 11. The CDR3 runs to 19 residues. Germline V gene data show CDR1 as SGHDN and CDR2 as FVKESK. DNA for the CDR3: TGTGCCAGCAGCCAAGGAGCTAGCGGGGGGTTCGGTATCTACAATGAGCAGTTCTTC. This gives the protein CASSQGASGGFGIYNEQFF. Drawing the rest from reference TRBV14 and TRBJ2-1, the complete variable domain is EAGVTQFPSHSVIEKGQTVTLRCDPISGHDNLYWYRRVMGKEIKFLLHFVKESKQDESGMPNNRFLAERTGGTYSTLKVQPAELEDSGVYFCASSQGASGGFGIYNEQFFGPGTRLTVL.

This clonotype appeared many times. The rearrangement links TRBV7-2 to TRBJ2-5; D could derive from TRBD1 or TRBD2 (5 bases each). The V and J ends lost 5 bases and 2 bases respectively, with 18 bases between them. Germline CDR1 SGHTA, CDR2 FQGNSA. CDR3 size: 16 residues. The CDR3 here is CASSDWGRWGQETQYF. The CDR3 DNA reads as TGTGCCAGCAGCGATTGGGGACGCTGGGGACAAGAGACCCAGTACTTC.

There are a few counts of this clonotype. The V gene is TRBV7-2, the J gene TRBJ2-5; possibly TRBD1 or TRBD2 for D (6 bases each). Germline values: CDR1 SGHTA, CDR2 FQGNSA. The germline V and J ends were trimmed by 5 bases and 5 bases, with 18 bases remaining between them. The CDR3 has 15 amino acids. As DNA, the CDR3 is TGTGCCAGCAGCGTCGGACTAAGGGGGTGGGAGACCCAGTACTTC. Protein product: CASSVGLRGWETQYF.

This CDR3 reads CSARGSAGPNTGELFF. The CDR3 nucleotides are TGCAGTGCTAGAGGATCGGCGGGCCCGAACACCGGGGAGCTGTTTTTT. This chain connects TRBV20-1 to TRBJ2-2; TRBD2 might be the D (5 bases). Germline V gene lookup returns CDR1 DFQATT and CDR2 SNEGSKA (reference sequence). The CDR3 length is 16 residues. Trimming shortened V by 1 base and J by 0 bases, and 12 bases separated the two germline ends.

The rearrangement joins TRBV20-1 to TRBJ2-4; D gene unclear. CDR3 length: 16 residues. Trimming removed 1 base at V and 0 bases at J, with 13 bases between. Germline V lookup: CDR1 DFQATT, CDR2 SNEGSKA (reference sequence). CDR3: CSARVSGRVAKNIQYF. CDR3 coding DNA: TGCAGTGCTAGAGTATCCGGCCGGGTAGCCAAAAACATTCAGTACTTC.

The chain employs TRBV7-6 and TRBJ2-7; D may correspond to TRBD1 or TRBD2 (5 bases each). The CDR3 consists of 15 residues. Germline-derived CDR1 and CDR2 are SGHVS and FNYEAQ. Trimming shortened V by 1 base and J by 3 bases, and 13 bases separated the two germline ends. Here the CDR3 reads CASSLVEGDSYEQYF. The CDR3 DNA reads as TGTGCCAGCAGCTTAGTAGAGGGCGACAGCTACGAGCAGTACTTC.

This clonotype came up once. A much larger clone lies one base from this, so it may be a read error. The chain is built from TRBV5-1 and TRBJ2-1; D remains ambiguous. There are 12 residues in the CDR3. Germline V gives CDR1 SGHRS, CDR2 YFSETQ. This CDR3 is CASSPRGVEHFF. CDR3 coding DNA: TGCGCCAGCAGCCCCAGAGGAGTGGAGCACTTCTTC.

The CDR3 loop is CASSLAGQGMGGELFF. The DNA of the CDR3 is TGTGCCAGCAGTTTAGCGGGACAGGGGATGGGCGGGGAGCTGTTTTTT. This sequence joins TRBV27 and TRBJ2-2; 10 bases fit TRBD1. Per the germline V gene, CDR1 is MNHEY and CDR2 is SMNVEV (reference sequence). CDR3 length equals 16 residues. Trimming removed 2 bases from V and 7 bases from J; junction bases left unmatched: 7.

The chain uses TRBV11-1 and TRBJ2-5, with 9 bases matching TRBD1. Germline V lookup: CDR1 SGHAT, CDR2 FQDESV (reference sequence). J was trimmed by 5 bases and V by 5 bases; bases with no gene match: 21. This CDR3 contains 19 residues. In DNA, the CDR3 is TGTGCCAGCAGCAGTAAGACCGGGACAGGGCTTGATTTTCGGGAGACCCAGTACTTC. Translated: CASSSKTGTGLDFRETQYF.

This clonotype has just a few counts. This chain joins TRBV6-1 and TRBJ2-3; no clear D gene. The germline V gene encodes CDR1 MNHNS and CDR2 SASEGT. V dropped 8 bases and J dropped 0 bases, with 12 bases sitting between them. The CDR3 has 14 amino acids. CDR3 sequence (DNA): TGTGCCAGCGCCCCTTTACTCAGCACAGATACGCAGTATTTT. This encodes CASAPLLSTDTQYF.

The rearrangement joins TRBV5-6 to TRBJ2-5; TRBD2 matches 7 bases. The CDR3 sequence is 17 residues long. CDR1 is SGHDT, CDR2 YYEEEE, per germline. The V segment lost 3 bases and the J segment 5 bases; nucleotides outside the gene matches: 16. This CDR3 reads CASSSPGTMGGQETQYF. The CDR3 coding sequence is TGTGCCAGCAGCTCCCCCGGGACTATGGGCGGCCAGGAGACCCAGTACTTC.

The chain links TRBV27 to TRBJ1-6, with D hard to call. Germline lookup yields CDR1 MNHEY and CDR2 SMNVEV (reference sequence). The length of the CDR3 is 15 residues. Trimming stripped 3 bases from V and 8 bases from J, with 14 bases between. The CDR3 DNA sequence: TGTGCCAGCAGTTTCAGGACCCGCGGGGATTCACCCCTCCACTTT. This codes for CASSFRTRGDSPLHF.

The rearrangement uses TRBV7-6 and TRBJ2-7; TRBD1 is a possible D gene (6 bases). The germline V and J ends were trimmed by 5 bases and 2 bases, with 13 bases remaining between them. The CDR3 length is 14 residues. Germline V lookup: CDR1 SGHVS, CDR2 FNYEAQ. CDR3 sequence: CASSPGTNPYEQYF. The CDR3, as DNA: TGTGCCAGCAGCCCCGGGACAAACCCCTACGAGCAGTACTTC.

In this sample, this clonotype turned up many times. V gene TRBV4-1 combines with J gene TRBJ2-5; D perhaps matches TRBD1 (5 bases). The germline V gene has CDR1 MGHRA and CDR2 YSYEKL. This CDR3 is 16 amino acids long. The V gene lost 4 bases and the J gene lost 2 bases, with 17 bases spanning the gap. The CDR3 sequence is CASSPNYFRQQETQYF. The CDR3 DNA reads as TGCGCCAGCAGCCCCAATTACTTTAGACAGCAAGAGACCCAGTACTTC.

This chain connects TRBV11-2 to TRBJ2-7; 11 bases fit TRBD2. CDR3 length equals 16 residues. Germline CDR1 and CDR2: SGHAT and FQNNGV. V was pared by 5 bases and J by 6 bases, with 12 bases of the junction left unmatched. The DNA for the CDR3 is TGTGCCAGCAGCGCAAACATCGGGACTAGCGGTGGCGAGCAGTACTTC. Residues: CASSANIGTSGGEQYF.

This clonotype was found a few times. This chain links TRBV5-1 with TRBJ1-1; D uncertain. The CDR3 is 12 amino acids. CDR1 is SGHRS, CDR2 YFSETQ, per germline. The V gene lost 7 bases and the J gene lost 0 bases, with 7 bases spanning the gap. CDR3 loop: CASGQLNTEAFF. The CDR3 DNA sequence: TGCGCCAGCGGCCAATTGAACACTGAAGCTTTCTTT. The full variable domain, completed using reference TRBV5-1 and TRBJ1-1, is KAGVTQTPRYLIKTRGQQVTLSCSPISGHRSVSWYQQTPGQGLQFLFEYFSETQRNKGNFPGRFSGRQFSNSRSEMNVSTLELGDSALYLCASGQLNTEAFFGQGTRLTVV.

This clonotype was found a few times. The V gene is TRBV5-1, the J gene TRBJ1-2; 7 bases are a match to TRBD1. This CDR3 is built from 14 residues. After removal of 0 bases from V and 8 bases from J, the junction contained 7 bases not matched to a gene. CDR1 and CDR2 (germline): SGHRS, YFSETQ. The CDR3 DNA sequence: TGCGCCAGCAGCTTGGCGGAGACAGGGAGAGGCTACACCTTC. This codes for CASSLAETGRGYTF.